The entry below gives a single T cell receptor beta chain sequence along with its context. This sample is part of a study of technical replicates of blood from several donors. The protocol was immunoSEQ multiplex PCR, while the TCRdb copy is restricted to in-frame clones and leaves out a portion. The sample yields 68,000 or so clones, just over 90% seen once. Sequencing input: PBMCs. The source is a human donor in good health. Some clones in this sample may be carry-over from other donors' samples.

In nucleotides, the CDR3 is TGTGCCAGCAGCCAAGTGGTAGGGGCCACGGGGGCCCAGTACTTC. Translated: CASSQVVGATGAQYF. The rearrangement uses TRBV7-6 and TRBJ2-5; D may be TRBD2 (6 bases). CDR1 is SGHVS, CDR2 FNYEAQ, per germline. The V end was cut by 5 bases, the J end by 9 bases, with 22 bases between. The CDR3 totals 15 residues.